These 2 T cell receptor beta chains share one sample of origin, sequenced in a study of blood T cells in healthy people across ages. Primers used in a second PCR of about 7 to 12 cycles were a sample-barcoded 5' primer and a J-beta primer mix. TCRdb redid the calling of the 5' RACE reads with MiXCR, one entry per CDR3 protein. Of under 800,000 distinct CDR3 sequences listed, 43% were seen once; the top ten hold 20% to 25%. The sequenced material came from blood. These receptors originate from an older woman in good health.

The J gene is TRBJ2-7, the V gene TRBV14; unclear D gene. The CDR3 covers 13 residues. The germline V gene encodes CDR1 SGHDN and CDR2 FVKESK. Trimming shortened V by 3 bases and J by 7 bases, and 13 bases separated the two germline ends. CDR3 residues: CASSQNLMREQYF. The CDR3 bases are TGTGCCAGCAGCCAGAACCTAATGCGGGAGCAGTACTTC.

This chain uses TRBV20-1 with TRBJ1-5; the D gene is possibly TRBD1 (5 bases). Looked up from germline, CDR1 is DFQATT and CDR2 is SNEGSKA (reference sequence). Trimming took 1 base from V and 2 from J, leaving 9 bases between them. The CDR3 runs to 14 residues. The CDR3 nucleotides are TGCAGTGCTAGAGTAACAGGCGGCAATCAGCCCCAGCATTTT. It is translated as CSARVTGGNQPQHF.